These 18 T cell receptor beta chains share one sample of origin, sequenced in a study of monozygotic twins with inflammatory bowel disease. TCRdb derives one entry per CDR3 protein from the 5' RACE reads, leaving out DNA. This sample's table has fewer than 350,000 distinct CDR3 sequences. Source material: blood. Receptor source: a human donor with ulcerative colitis or Crohn's disease, or a healthy co-twin of an affected twin (not recorded which).

The genes are TRBV20-1 and TRBJ2-1. The CDR3 is 13 amino acids. CDR1 DFQATT and CDR2 SNEGSKA come from the germline V gene (reference sequence). CDR3 residues: CSASSKPYNEQFF.

The CDR3 region is CASSPQGAWDTEAFF. The chain employs TRBV11-2 and TRBJ1-1; the TRBD1 assignment by TCRdb is unverifiable without DNA. Germline V gene data show CDR1 as SGHAT and CDR2 as FQNNGV. CDR3 length equals 15 residues.

J is TRBJ1-5 and V is TRBV7-9; TCRdb selects TRBD1, and the lack of DNA leaves this call unchecked. CDR1 and CDR2 (germline): SEHNR, FQNEAQ (reference sequence). The CDR3 spans 16 residues. CDR3: CASSAAGQPSNQPQHF.

V and J are TRBV12-3 or TRBV12-4 and TRBJ2-7. This CDR3 comprises 13 residues. The CDR3 reads CASSLWLTYEQYF.

The chain links TRBV2 to TRBJ2-7; TCRdb indicates TRBD2, and absent DNA this call remains unverified. The CDR3 totals 14 residues. Germline V lookup: CDR1 SNHLY, CDR2 FYNNEI. CDR3 amino acids: CASSEEGVVYEQYF.

V usage is TRBV5-1 and J usage is TRBJ2-7; TCRdb picks TRBD1, but there is no DNA to check that call. The CDR3 is 16 amino acids. Germline loops: CDR1 SGHRS, CDR2 YFSETQ. This CDR3 reads CASSLAGLGQGDEQYF. The variable domain in full, with the rest retrieved from reference TRBV5-1 and TRBJ2-7, is KAGVTQTPRYLIKTRGQQVTLSCSPISGHRSVSWYQQTPGQGLQFLFEYFSETQRNKGNFPGRFSGRQFSNSRSEMNVSTLELGDSALYLCASSLAGLGQGDEQYFGPGTRLTVT.

The gene calls are TRBV30 and TRBJ1-2. Germline CDR1 GTSNPN, CDR2 SVGIG (reference sequence). The CDR3 spans 13 residues. This CDR3 is CAWAVQSNYGYTF. Full variable domain (rest looked up from reference TRBV30 and TRBJ1-2): SQTIHQWPATLVQPVGSPLSLECTVEGTSNPNLYWYRQAAGRGLQLLFYSVGIGQISSEVPQNLSASRPQDRQFILSSKKLLLSDSGFYLCAWAVQSNYGYTFGSGTRLTVV.

This sequence joins TRBV4-3 and TRBJ2-1. There are 18 residues in the CDR3. CDR1 and CDR2 from the germline V gene are LGHNA and YSLEER. The CDR3 here is CASSQVVGTVTYYNEQFF.

The V and J genes are TRBV20-1 and TRBJ2-7; the D call from TCRdb, TRBD1, cannot be confirmed without DNA. The germline V gene encodes CDR1 DFQATT and CDR2 SNEGSKA (reference sequence). This CDR3 spans 17 amino acids. The CDR3: CSARGLANFVPSYEQYF.

The chain carries TRBV20-1 and TRBJ2-3. Germline V gene data show CDR1 as DFQATT and CDR2 as SNEGSKA (reference sequence). The CDR3 is 12 residues long. The CDR3 is CSARVGTDTQYF.

V usage is TRBV2 and J usage is TRBJ1-1; TCRdb's D call of TRBD1 is untestable without DNA. CDR3 length: 22 amino acids. Germline V gene sequence: CDR1 SNHLY, CDR2 FYNNEI. CDR3 in amino acids: CASSEFLGDSRDRVIMNTEAFF.

The V gene is TRBV18, the J gene TRBJ2-7; the D gene TCRdb calls, TRBD1, cannot be checked with no DNA. Germline V gene lookup returns CDR1 KGHSH and CDR2 LQKENI. The CDR3 consists of 15 residues. CDR3 amino acids: CASSPYGQSIHEQYF.

The chain uses TRBV3-1 and TRBJ2-7; the TCRdb D gene call, TRBD1, has no DNA to confirm it. The V gene's germline CDR1 is LGHDT and CDR2 YNNKEL (reference sequence). The CDR3 has 15 residues. CDR3 residues: CASSQGAGTFYEQYF.

The genes are TRBV12-3 or TRBV12-4 and TRBJ1-2; lacking DNA, the TRBD1 call made by TCRdb goes unchecked. The CDR3 loop spans 14 amino acids. CDR3 in amino acids: CASRPGQGVDGYTF.

The chain combines TRBV4-3 with TRBJ2-4; as DNA is missing, the TRBD2 call by TCRdb cannot be tested. This CDR3 has 20 amino acids. Per the germline V gene, CDR1 is LGHNA and CDR2 is YSLEER. The CDR3 reads CASSPSGPSGEGRAKNIQYF.

The chain joins TRBV4-3 to TRBJ2-1; TCRdb indicates TRBD2, and absent DNA this call remains unverified. The CDR3 sequence is 16 residues long. Germline V gene lookup returns CDR1 LGHNA and CDR2 YSLEER. CDR3 amino acids: CASSQKPGTRTLRQFF.

The rearrangement links TRBV19 to TRBJ1-5. There are 14 residues in the CDR3. Germline CDR1 and CDR2: LNHDA and SQIVND (reference sequence). Here the CDR3 reads CASSKGHTFLPQHF. The full variable domain, its missing parts supplied by reference TRBV19 and TRBJ1-5, is DGGITQSPKYLFRKEGQNVTLSCEQNLNHDAMYWYRQDPGQGLRLIYYSQIVNDFQKGDIAEGYSVSREKKESFPLTVTSAQKNPTAFYLCASSKGHTFLPQHFGDGTRLSIL.

The rearrangement links TRBV7-2 to TRBJ2-5; TCRdb selects TRBD2, and the lack of DNA leaves this call unchecked. The CDR3 sequence is 13 residues long. From germline, CDR1 is SGHTA and CDR2 FQGNSA. The chain's CDR3 is CASSPSGWETQYF. The complete variable domain, with remaining parts taken from reference TRBV7-2 and TRBJ2-5, reads GAGVSQSPSNKVTEKGKDVELRCDPISGHTALYWYRQSLGQGLEFLIYFQGNSAPDKSGLPSDRFSAERTGGSVSTLTIQRTQQEDSAVYLCASSPSGWETQYFGPGTRLLVL.